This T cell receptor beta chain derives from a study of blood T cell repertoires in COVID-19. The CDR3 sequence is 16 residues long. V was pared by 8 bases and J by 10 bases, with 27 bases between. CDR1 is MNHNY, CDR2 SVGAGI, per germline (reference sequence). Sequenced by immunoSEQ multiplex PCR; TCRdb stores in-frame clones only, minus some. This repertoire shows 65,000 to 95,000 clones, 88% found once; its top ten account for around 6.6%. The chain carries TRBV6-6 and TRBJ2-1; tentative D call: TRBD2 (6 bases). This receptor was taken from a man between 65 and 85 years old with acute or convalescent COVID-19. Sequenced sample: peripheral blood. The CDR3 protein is CASAGGIASAGREQFF. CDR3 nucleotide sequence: TGTGCCAGCGCAGGAGGGATCGCTAGCGCGGGCCGGGAGCAGTTCTTC.